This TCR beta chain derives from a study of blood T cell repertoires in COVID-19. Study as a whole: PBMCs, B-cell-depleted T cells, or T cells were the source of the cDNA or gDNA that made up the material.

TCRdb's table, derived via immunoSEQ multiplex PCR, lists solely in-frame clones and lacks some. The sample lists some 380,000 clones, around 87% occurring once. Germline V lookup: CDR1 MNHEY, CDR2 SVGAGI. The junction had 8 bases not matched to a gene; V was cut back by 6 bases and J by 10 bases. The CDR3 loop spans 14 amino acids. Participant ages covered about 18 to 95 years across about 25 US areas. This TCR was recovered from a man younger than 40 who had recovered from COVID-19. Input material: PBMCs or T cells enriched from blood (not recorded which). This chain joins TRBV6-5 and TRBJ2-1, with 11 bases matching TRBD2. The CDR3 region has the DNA TGTGCCAGCAGCTCGTGGACTAGCGGGCCCGAGCAGTTCTTC. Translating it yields CASSSWTSGPEQFF.